These T cell receptor beta chains were read from a single sample in a study of T cell changes during pregnancy in multiple sclerosis. The data were produced by immunoSEQ multiplex PCR, yet TCRdb's version contains in-frame clones alone and is incomplete. The profile shows some 48,000 clones, approximately 95% of them singletons. This specimen consisted of CD8+ T cells from peripheral blood mononuclear cells, obtained in the first trimester of pregnancy. Receptor source: a female donor with multiple sclerosis, enrolled in a pregnancy study. Both conserved end residues are part of each CDR3. The order of the fields is D gene, V gene, clone size, J gene, CDR3 protein, CDR3 DNA. A D gene is named only where the DNA matches it firmly. Clone size is stated in some rows and not others, as once, few, many or a class when expanded.

d_gene: NA; v_gene: TRBV13; abundance: NA; j_gene: TRBJ2-7; CDR3aa: CASSAGRSYEQYF; CDR3nt: TGTGCCAGCAGCGCGGGACGGTCCTACGAGCAGTACTTC
d_gene: TRBD1; v_gene: TRBV19; abundance: once; j_gene: TRBJ1-5; CDR3aa: CATWDREIINQPQHF; CDR3nt: TGTGCCACCTGGGACAGGGAGATAATTAATCAGCCCCAGCATTTT
d_gene: NA; v_gene: TRBV14; abundance: NA; j_gene: TRBJ2-7; CDR3aa: CASSPPRPGPHEQYF; CDR3nt: TGTGCCAGCAGCCCCCCTCGGCCAGGCCCCCACGAGCAGTACTTC
d_gene: NA; v_gene: TRBV5-1; abundance: NA; j_gene: TRBJ2-7; CDR3aa: CASSSPGTGEQYF; CDR3nt: TGCGCCAGCAGCTCCCCCGGAACCGGGGAGCAGTACTTC
d_gene: TRBD1; v_gene: TRBV27; abundance: NA; j_gene: TRBJ2-7; CDR3aa: CASSLRHPFTGVEQYF; CDR3nt: TGTGCCAGCAGTCTCCGGCACCCTTTTACAGGGGTCGAGCAGTACTTC
d_gene: NA; v_gene: TRBV4-3; abundance: NA; j_gene: TRBJ1-1; CDR3aa: CASSQDRGNTEAFF; CDR3nt: TGCGCCAGCAGCCAAGATAGGGGGAACACTGAAGCTTTCTTT
d_gene: TRBD1; v_gene: TRBV27; abundance: NA; j_gene: TRBJ1-5; CDR3aa: CASSSSGGYQPQHF; CDR3nt: TGTGCCAGCAGTTCTTCAGGGGGCTATCAGCCCCAGCATTTT
d_gene: TRBD2; v_gene: TRBV6-5; abundance: NA; j_gene: TRBJ2-7; CDR3aa: CASSYSSVAGEQYF; CDR3nt: TGTGCCAGCAGTTATTCCTCGGTAGCGGGTGAGCAGTACTTC
d_gene: TRBD1; v_gene: TRBV9; abundance: NA; j_gene: TRBJ1-2; CDR3aa: CASSGQGIGYTF; CDR3nt: TGTGCCAGCAGCGGACAGGGTATTGGCTACACCTTC
d_gene: NA; v_gene: TRBV2; abundance: NA; j_gene: TRBJ2-7; CDR3aa: CASSVPRDFSEQYF; CDR3nt: TGTGCCAGCAGTGTCCCCCGGGACTTTTCCGAGCAGTACTTC
d_gene: TRBD1; v_gene: TRBV30; abundance: NA; j_gene: TRBJ2-4; CDR3aa: CAWSVLTGSRGNIQYF; CDR3nt: TGTGCCTGGAGTGTACTGACAGGGAGTAGGGGAAACATTCAGTACTTC
d_gene: TRBD1; v_gene: TRBV6-1; abundance: NA; j_gene: TRBJ1-2; CDR3aa: CASSEAGQARGNYGYTF; CDR3nt: TGTGCCAGCAGTGAAGCGGGACAGGCTAGAGGCAACTATGGCTACACCTTC
d_gene: NA; v_gene: TRBV4-1; abundance: NA; j_gene: TRBJ2-2; CDR3aa: CASSTRVAVTNTGELFF; CDR3nt: TGCGCCAGCTCAACTAGGGTAGCGGTAACGAACACCGGGGAGCTGTTTTTT
d_gene: TRBD2; v_gene: TRBV19; abundance: once; j_gene: TRBJ2-2; CDR3aa: CASSVLAGGFTGELFF; CDR3nt: TGTGCCAGTAGTGTCCTAGCGGGAGGATTCACCGGGGAGCTGTTTTTT
d_gene: TRBD1; v_gene: TRBV23-1; abundance: NA; j_gene: TRBJ2-6; CDR3aa: CASSLTGEGANVLTF; CDR3nt: TGCGCCAGCAGCCTTACAGGGGAAGGGGCCAACGTCCTGACTTTC
d_gene: NA; v_gene: TRBV27; abundance: NA; j_gene: TRBJ2-7; CDR3aa: CASSLDPVLNEQYF; CDR3nt: TGTGCCAGCAGTTTAGATCCGGTCCTCAACGAGCAGTACTTC
d_gene: NA; v_gene: TRBV15; abundance: NA; j_gene: TRBJ1-2; CDR3aa: CATSRGQVPHQYGYTF; CDR3nt: TGTGCCACCAGCAGAGGACAGGTTCCCCACCAGTATGGCTACACCTTC
d_gene: NA; v_gene: TRBV4-3; abundance: NA; j_gene: TRBJ2-1; CDR3aa: CASSHPGNEQFF; CDR3nt: TGCGCCAGCAGCCATCCGGGTAATGAGCAGTTCTTC
d_gene: NA; v_gene: TRBV28; abundance: NA; j_gene: TRBJ2-7; CDR3aa: CASSFSSYEQYF; CDR3nt: TGTGCCAGCAGTTTTAGCTCCTACGAGCAGTACTTC
d_gene: NA; v_gene: TRBV14; abundance: NA; j_gene: TRBJ2-5; CDR3aa: CASSQVLSRGAGETQYF; CDR3nt: TGTGCCAGCAGCCAAGTCCTCTCGAGAGGTGCGGGTGAGACCCAGTACTTC
d_gene: NA; v_gene: TRBV5-6; abundance: NA; j_gene: TRBJ2-3; CDR3aa: CASSLRVGDTQYF; CDR3nt: TGTGCCAGCAGCTTGCGAGTGGGCGATACGCAGTATTTT